A selection of T cell receptor beta chains follows, all from one sample in a study of cytomegalovirus exposure and HLA in healthy donors. Assay: immunoSEQ multiplex PCR; the TCRdb copy retains only in-frame clones and omits some. Of over 150,000 clones listed, just over 75% are singletons. The sample taken for sequencing was PBMCs. These receptor sequences come from an older woman in good health and CMV-seropositive. Each CDR3 is given with its conserved first and last residue. The order of the fields is J gene, clone size, D gene, V gene, CDR3 protein, CDR3 DNA. D genes are given only for firm matches. Clone size is not always given. Where it is, it says once, few, many or a class for expanded clones.

TRBJ1-2 | . | . | TRBV10-1 | CASSEKALRSYGYTF | TGCGCCAGCAGTGAGAAGGCGTTGAGGAGCTATGGCTACACCTTC
TRBJ2-3 | . | . | TRBV5-1 | CASSLAVGPRGTDTQYF | TGCGCCAGCAGCTTGGCCGTGGGTCCCCGGGGCACAGATACGCAGTATTTT
TRBJ1-6 | few | TRBD1 | TRBV28 | CASSLPTGMVSPLHF | TGTGCCAGCAGTCTCCCGACAGGGATGGTTTCACCCCTCCACTTT
TRBJ2-7 | few | . | TRBV27 | CASSYSPQFVGGSYEQYF | TGTGCCAGCAGTTACAGCCCTCAATTTGTAGGGGGTTCCTACGAGCAGTACTTC
TRBJ2-2 | . | . | TRBV5-1 | CASSLADTGELFF | TGCGCCAGCAGCTTGGCCGACACCGGGGAGCTGTTTTTT
TRBJ2-3 | . | TRBD2 | TRBV5-1 | CASSLVGGGRADTQYF | TGCGCCAGCAGCTTGGTAGGCGGAGGGAGGGCAGATACGCAGTATTTT
TRBJ2-7 | . | . | TRBV28 | CASTDPGHLYEQYF | TGTGCCAGTACCGACCCGGGACACCTCTACGAGCAGTACTTC
TRBJ2-7 | once | TRBD2 | TRBV6-1 | CASRRRGASYEQYF | TGTGCCAGCAGGAGGCGGGGGGCTTCCTACGAGCAGTACTTC
TRBJ1-2 | . | . | TRBV7-2 | CASSFIRVAGYTF | TGTGCCAGCAGCTTCATCAGGGTAGCTGGCTACACCTTC
TRBJ2-7 | few | . | TRBV27 | CASSPLDSPYEQYF | TGTGCCAGCAGCCCTTTGGACAGTCCCTACGAGCAGTACTTC
TRBJ2-7 | . | . | TRBV30 | CAWTQGSHEQYF | TGTGCCTGGACGCAGGGTAGCCACGAGCAGTACTTC
TRBJ1-5 | . | TRBD1 | TRBV7-9 | CSSSPGQGRHQPQHF | TGTTCCAGCAGCCCCGGACAGGGAAGGCATCAGCCCCAGCATTTT
TRBJ1-5 | once | . | TRBV28 | CASSLRVNQPQHF | TGTGCCAGCAGTTTACGAGTGAATCAGCCCCAGCATTTT
TRBJ2-7 | . | . | TRBV21-1 | CASSKGQGASYEQYF | TGTGCCAGCAGCAAAGGACAGGGAGCCTCCTACGAGCAGTACTTC